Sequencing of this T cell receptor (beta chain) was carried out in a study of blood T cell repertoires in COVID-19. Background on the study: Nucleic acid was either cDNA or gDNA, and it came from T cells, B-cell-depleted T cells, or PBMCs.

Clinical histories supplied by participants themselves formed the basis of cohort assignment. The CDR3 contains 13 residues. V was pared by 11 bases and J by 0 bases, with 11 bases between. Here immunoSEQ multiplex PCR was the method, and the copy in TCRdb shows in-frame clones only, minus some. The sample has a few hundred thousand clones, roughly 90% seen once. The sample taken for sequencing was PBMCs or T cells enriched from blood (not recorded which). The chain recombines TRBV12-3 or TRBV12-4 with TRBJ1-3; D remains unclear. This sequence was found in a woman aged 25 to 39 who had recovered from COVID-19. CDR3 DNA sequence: TGTGCCCAGGAGGAGGCCTCTGGAAACACCATATATTTT. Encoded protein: CAQEEASGNTIYF.